A single sample is the source of the 17 T cell receptor beta chains below, sequenced in a study of blood T cell repertoires in COVID-19 (dated by TCRdb to the early 2020s). The library was prepared using the immunoSEQ multiplex PCR assay. TCRdb retrieved this table from immuneACCESS and kept in-frame rearrangements only. Not all clones are present; in checked studies, unresolved V genes account for under half, and no reason is known for the remainder. A total of about 110,000 clones appear in this sample, 82% of them only once. Of the sample, 15% is held by the ten largest clones. The sample taken for sequencing was peripheral blood. The receptors originated from a woman at least 80 years old with acute or convalescent COVID-19.

The V gene is TRBV7-2, the J gene TRBJ2-5; D is perhaps TRBD1 (5 bases). The CDR3 runs 14 residues. The V end lost 3 bases, the J end lost 2 bases, and 10 bases lay between the germline ends. The germline CDR1 and CDR2 sequences are SGHTA and FQGNSA. CDR3 coding DNA: TGTGCCAGCAGCTTTCAGGGTTCTCAAGAGACCCAGTACTTC. Translation: CASSFQGSQETQYF. Based on the CDR3 plus reference TRBV7-2 and TRBJ2-5, the full variable domain is GAGVSQSPSNKVTEKGKDVELRCDPISGHTALYWYRQSLGQGLEFLIYFQGNSAPDKSGLPSDRFSAERTGGSVSTLTIQRTQQEDSAVYLCASSFQGSQETQYFGPGTRLLVL.

The chain has TRBV19 and TRBJ2-1, with TRBD1 matching 10 bases. CDR1 is LNHDA, CDR2 SQIVND, per germline (reference sequence). Losses at the gene ends were 5 bases for V and 9 bases for J; bases not matched to a gene: 7. The CDR3 runs to 14 residues. The CDR3 region is CASSPGTGVGEQFF. The CDR3 coding sequence is TGTGCCAGTAGTCCTGGGACAGGGGTCGGTGAGCAGTTCTTC. Combining the CDR3 with reference TRBV19 and TRBJ2-1 gives the whole variable domain DGGITQSPKYLFRKEGQNVTLSCEQNLNHDAMYWYRQDPGQGLRLIYYSQIVNDFQKGDIAEGYSVSREKKESFPLTVTSAQKNPTAFYLCASSPGTGVGEQFFGPGTRLTVL.

This clone was detected only a few times. J is TRBJ2-2 and V is TRBV14; 14 bases map to TRBD2. The length of the CDR3 is 18 residues. V lost 4 bases and J lost 7; bases outside the gene matches: 11. Germline V lookup: CDR1 SGHDN, CDR2 FVKESK. Written as DNA, the CDR3 is TGTGCCAGCAGCCCTCTTGAGGGACTAGCGGGAGATGGCGGGGAGCTGTTTTTT. It encodes CASSPLEGLAGDGGELFF.

The chain recombines TRBV14 with TRBJ2-7; 9 positions agree with TRBD1. Germline assignment: CDR1 SGHDN and CDR2 FVKESK. The CDR3 consists of 15 residues. Germline trimming cut 4 bases from V and 3 bases from J; bases unmatched to any gene: 7. CDR3 amino acids: CASSRSGTGNYEQYF. In DNA form, the CDR3 reads TGTGCCAGCAGCCGCTCCGGGACAGGGAACTACGAGCAGTACTTC.

The V call is TRBV5-5, the J call TRBJ2-5, with 7 bases identical to TRBD2. Germline values: CDR1 SGHKS, CDR2 YYEKEE (reference sequence). This CDR3 has 14 residues. V lost 3 bases to trimming and J lost 4 bases; unmatched junction nucleotides: 6. The DNA for the CDR3 is TGTGCCAGCAGCTCGACCGGGGGGAGAGAGACCCAGTACTTC. The encoded protein is CASSSTGGRETQYF.

The gene calls are TRBV5-1 and TRBJ2-7; 13 nucleotides match TRBD2. CDR1 and CDR2 from the germline V gene are SGHRS and YFSETQ. The CDR3 has 14 amino acids. The ends lost 3 bases at V and 6 bases at J; junction bases unmatched: 3. CDR3 coding DNA: TGCGCCAGCAGCTCGGGACTAGCGGGGACCGAGCAGTACTTC. Residues: CASSSGLAGTEQYF.

The chain joins TRBV5-1 to TRBJ2-5; TRBD2 matches 13 bases. This CDR3 has 18 residues. Trimming cost V 4 bases and J 3 bases; bases outside gene matches: 12. Germline values: CDR1 SGHRS, CDR2 YFSETQ. As DNA, the CDR3 is TGCGCCAGCAGCCCCGGGACTAGCGGGGCTACGTTCGAAGAGACCCAGTACTTC. Amino acid sequence: CASSPGTSGATFEETQYF.

The V call is TRBV24-1, the J call TRBJ1-5; D gene uncertain. This CDR3 has 12 amino acids. With 5 bases removed from V and 4 bases from J, the gap between germline ends came to 5 bases. Germline V gene lookup returns CDR1 KGHDR and CDR2 SFDVKD. The CDR3 nucleotides are TGTGCCACCAGTGGCCAGAATCAGCCCCAGCATTTT. Its translation: CATSGQNQPQHF.

The chain links TRBV7-6 to TRBJ2-5, with TRBD2 matching over 11 bases. This CDR3 is 15 amino acids long. Germline V gives CDR1 SGHVS, CDR2 FNYEAQ. The junction had 3 bases not matched to a gene; V was cut back by 4 bases and J by 2 bases. The CDR3 nucleotides read TGTGCCAGCAGCTCGGGACTAGCGGAACAAGAGACCCAGTACTTC. Translating it yields CASSSGLAEQETQYF.

The chain joins TRBV29-1 to TRBJ2-3, with no clear D. The germline V gene encodes CDR1 SQVTM and CDR2 ANQGSEA. Trimming left V 7 bases short and J 1 base short, with 15 bases between. The CDR3 spans 14 residues. In DNA form, the CDR3 reads TGCAGCGCTCCACCCCCCGGTGGCACAGATACGCAGTATTTT. Residues: CSAPPPGGTDTQYF.

A few counts support this clone. The genes are TRBV12-3 or TRBV12-4 and TRBJ1-4; D possibly corresponds to TRBD1 (5 bases). This CDR3 contains 13 residues. Deletions cut 6 bases from V and 4 bases from J, with 9 bases between. The CDR3 DNA reads TGTGCCAGCAGACTGGGGCATAATGAAAAACTGTTTTTT. Protein product: CASRLGHNEKLFF.

In the case of this clone: Other DNA sequences of this sample code for an identical CDR3. The rearrangement joins TRBV6-6 to TRBJ1-1, with D perhaps TRBD1 (5 bases). CDR1 and CDR2 (germline): MNHNY, SVGAGI (reference sequence). V was clipped by 2 bases and J by 4 bases, with 8 bases between them. The CDR3 runs 13 residues. The CDR3 spells CASSYGGGTEAFF. Here the CDR3 DNA reads TGTGCCAGCAGTTACGGGGGAGGCACTGAAGCTTTCTTT.

The chain uses TRBV6-1 and TRBJ2-4; perhaps TRBD1 as D (6 bases). The germline V gene encodes CDR1 MNHNS and CDR2 SASEGT. V was clipped by 3 bases and J by 8 bases, with 14 bases between them. The CDR3 is 14 amino acids. The CDR3 sequence: CASSEQGIADIQYF. The CDR3 nucleotides are TGTGCCAGCAGTGAGCAGGGGATTGCGGACATTCAGTACTTC.

The chain employs TRBV11-2 and TRBJ1-3; a possible D gene is TRBD1 (5 bases). The CDR3 extends over 15 amino acids. V lost 5 bases to trimming and J lost 0 bases, with 11 bases between them. Per the germline V gene, CDR1 is SGHAT and CDR2 is FQNNGV. CDR3 sequence reads: CASSSDSYSGNTIYF. Here the CDR3 DNA reads TGTGCCAGCAGCAGTGACAGTTACTCTGGAAACACCATATATTTT.

This chain links TRBV29-1 with TRBJ1-5; tentatively, D is TRBD1 (6 bases). There are 13 residues in the CDR3. Germline CDR1 reads SQVTM; CDR2 reads ANQGSEA. The V gene lost 5 bases and the J gene lost 4 bases, with 12 bases spanning the gap. CDR3 protein: CSVSGHQNQPQHF. The CDR3 DNA follows: TGCAGCGTTTCGGGACACCAGAATCAGCCCCAGCATTTT.

This sequence joins TRBV3-1 (or the pseudogene TRBV3-2) and TRBJ1-1, with D uncertain. V lost 1 base and J 4 bases, leaving 7 bases between the germline ends. The CDR3 is made up of 13 amino acids. Germline V gene data show CDR1 as LGHDT and CDR2 as YNNKEL (reference sequence). The CDR3 nucleotides read TGTGCCAGCAGCCAAGCTTTCGGCACTGAAGCTTTCTTT. Translating gives CASSQAFGTEAFF.

The chain couples TRBV27 to TRBJ2-1; D gene ambiguous. The CDR3 consists of 14 residues. Germline CDR1 is MNHEY and CDR2 is SMNVEV (reference sequence). V lost 5 bases and J lost 5, with 13 bases in between. The CDR3 DNA follows: TGTGCCAGCAGTCCCACCAGTATTCACAATGAGCAGTTCTTC. Translated: CASSPTSIHNEQFF.